The clone carrying this T cell receptor beta chain appeared many times. Its specificity is unknown. Investigators excluded patients with uncontrolled infection, other autoimmune disease, pregnancy or lactation. This blood was taken when hyperthyroidism was first diagnosed, before any ophthalmopathy symptoms existed. V was pared by 3 bases and J by 3 bases, with 12 bases between. The CDR3 extends over 14 amino acids. The V gene's germline CDR1 is MNHNS and CDR2 SASEGT. The data are from a study of T cells in Graves' hyperthyroidism and ophthalmopathy. Study context: Blood was drawn when the patient was first diagnosed and still untreated. Findings and limits, study-wide: From stable hyperthyroidism, ophthalmopathy was separated by a 13 V-J model.

Researchers took RNA transcripts and amplified the TCR beta CDR3 regions from them. TCR CDR3 underwent first-round RT-PCR with the HTBI primer set. TCRdb re-analysed the multiplex PCR reads in MiXCR, keeping a single row per CDR3 protein. This table has roughly 290,000 distinct CDR3 sequences, about an eighth appearing once. The sample was blood. The clonotype originates from a woman in her thirties with Graves' hyperthyroidism that later progressed to Graves' ophthalmopathy. V is TRBV6-1 and J is TRBJ2-7; D may match TRBD1 or TRBD2 (7 bases each). CDR3 in DNA: TGTGCCAGCAGTGAGGGAGGGGGCGGCTACGAGCAGTACTTC. It yields the protein CASSEGGGGYEQYF.